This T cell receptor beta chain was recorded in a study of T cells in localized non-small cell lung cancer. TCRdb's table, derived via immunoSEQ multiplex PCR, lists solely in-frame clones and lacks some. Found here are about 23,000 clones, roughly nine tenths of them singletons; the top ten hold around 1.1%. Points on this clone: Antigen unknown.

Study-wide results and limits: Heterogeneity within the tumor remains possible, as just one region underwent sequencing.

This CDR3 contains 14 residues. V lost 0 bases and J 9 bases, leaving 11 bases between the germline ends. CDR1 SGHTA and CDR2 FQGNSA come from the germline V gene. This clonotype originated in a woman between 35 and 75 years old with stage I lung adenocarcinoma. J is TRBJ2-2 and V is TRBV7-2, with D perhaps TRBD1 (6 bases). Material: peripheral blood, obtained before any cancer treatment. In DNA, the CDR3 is TGTGCCAGCAGCTTAGCGGGGGCGTTTAGGGAGCTGTTTTTT. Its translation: CASSLAGAFRELFF.